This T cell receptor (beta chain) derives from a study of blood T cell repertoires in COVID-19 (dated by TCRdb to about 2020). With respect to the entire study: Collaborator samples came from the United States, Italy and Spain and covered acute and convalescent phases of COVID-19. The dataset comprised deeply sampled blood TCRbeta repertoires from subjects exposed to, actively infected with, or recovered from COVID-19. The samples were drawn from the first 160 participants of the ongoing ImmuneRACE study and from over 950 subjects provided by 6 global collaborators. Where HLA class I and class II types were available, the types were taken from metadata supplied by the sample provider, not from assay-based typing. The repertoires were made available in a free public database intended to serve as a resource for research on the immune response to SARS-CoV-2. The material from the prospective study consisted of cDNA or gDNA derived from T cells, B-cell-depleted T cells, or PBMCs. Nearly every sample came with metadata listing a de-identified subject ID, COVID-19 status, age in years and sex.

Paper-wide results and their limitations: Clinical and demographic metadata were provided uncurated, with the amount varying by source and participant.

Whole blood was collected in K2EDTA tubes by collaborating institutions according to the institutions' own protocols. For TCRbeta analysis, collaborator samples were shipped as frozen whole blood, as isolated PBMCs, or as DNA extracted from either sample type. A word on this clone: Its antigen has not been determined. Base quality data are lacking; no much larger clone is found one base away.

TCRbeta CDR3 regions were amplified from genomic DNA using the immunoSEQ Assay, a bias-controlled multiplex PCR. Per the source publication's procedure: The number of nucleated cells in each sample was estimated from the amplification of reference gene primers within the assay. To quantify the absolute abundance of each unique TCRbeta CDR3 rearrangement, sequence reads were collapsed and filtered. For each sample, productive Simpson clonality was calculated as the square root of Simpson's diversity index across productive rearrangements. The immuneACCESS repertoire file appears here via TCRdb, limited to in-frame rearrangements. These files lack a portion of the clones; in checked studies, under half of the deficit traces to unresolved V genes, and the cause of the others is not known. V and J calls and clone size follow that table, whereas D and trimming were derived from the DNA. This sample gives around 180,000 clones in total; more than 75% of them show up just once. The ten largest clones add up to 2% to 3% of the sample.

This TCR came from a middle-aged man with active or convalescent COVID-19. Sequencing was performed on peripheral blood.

CDR3 sequence: CASSRGVQETQYF. The nucleotide sequence reads as follows: TGCGCCAGCAGCCGGGGGGTACAAGAGACCCAGTACTTC. Rearrangement joined TRBV5-1 to TRBJ2-5, and TRBD2 aligns with 7 junction nucleotides. Measured from the cysteine to the phenylalanine, the CDR3 is 13 residues long. CDR3 DNA is the only sequence kept; it has 39 bases, read in frame from the first base. Trimming accounts for 4 bases at V and 2 bases at J, while the number of junction bases matched to no gene is 2. CDR1 SGHRS and CDR2 YFSETQ were looked up in the germline V gene.